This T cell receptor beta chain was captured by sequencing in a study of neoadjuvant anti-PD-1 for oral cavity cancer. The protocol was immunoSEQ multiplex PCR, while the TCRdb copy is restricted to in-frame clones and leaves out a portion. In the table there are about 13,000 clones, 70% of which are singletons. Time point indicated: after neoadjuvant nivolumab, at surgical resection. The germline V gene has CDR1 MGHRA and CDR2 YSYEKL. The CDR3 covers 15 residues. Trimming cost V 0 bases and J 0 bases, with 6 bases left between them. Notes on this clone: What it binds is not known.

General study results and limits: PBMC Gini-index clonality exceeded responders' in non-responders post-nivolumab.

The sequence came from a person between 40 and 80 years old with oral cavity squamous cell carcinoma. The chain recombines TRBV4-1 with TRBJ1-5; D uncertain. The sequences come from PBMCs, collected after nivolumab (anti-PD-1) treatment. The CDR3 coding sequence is TGCGCCAGCAGCCAAGATCGAGATAGCAATCAGCCCCAGCATTTT. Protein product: CASSQDRDSNQPQHF.